The 13 T cell receptor beta chains presented below share a single source sample, sequenced in a study of tumor and adjacent non-tumor tissue in lung cancer. RNA was extracted from bulk tissue without any cell sorting. More than 3 cm separated this lung sample from the edge of the tumor. Three rounds of nested PCR, following a modified ARM-PCR protocol, produced the TCRbeta library. TCRdb reanalysed the multiplex PCR reads using MiXCR and keeps one entry per CDR3 protein. The profile shows 80,000 to 130,000 distinct CDR3 sequences, 65% of them singletons. Sequenced: distant non-tumor lung tissue. These receptors came from a man aged 25-45 years with non-small cell lung cancer.

The chain recombines TRBV30 with TRBJ1-4; D unclear. The germline V gene has CDR1 GTSNPN and CDR2 SVGIG (reference sequence). Between the trimmed V and J ends, which lost 3 bases and 2 bases, there was a span of 7 bases. This CDR3 is built from 13 residues. The CDR3 sequence is CAWRRKTNEKLFF. In DNA form, the CDR3 reads TGTGCCTGGAGACGGAAGACTAATGAAAAACTGTTTTTT.

With respect to this clonotype: Because it lacks the conserved phenylalanine or tryptophan at the end, this CDR3 is likely a read error. The rearrangement uses TRBV12-3 or TRBV12-4 and TRBJ1-1; D not resolved. V gave up 5 bases and J gave up 0 bases, with 10 bases separating them. This CDR3 contains 14 residues. The CDR3 loop reads CASSPTVMNTEAFI. CDR3 coding DNA: TGTGCCAGCAGTCCTACGGTTATGAACACTGAAGCTTTCATT.

The chain links TRBV2 to TRBJ2-7; 9 bases are a match to TRBD1. V lost 8 bases, J lost 2 bases, and 4 bases stayed unmatched. The CDR3 has 13 residues. Germline CDR1 is SNHLY and CDR2 is FYNNEI. The CDR3 is CASSGTGTYEQYF. The CDR3 DNA sequence: TGTGCCAGCTCGGGGACAGGGACCTACGAGCAGTACTTC.

Comments on this clonotype: Because it lacks the conserved phenylalanine or tryptophan at the end, this CDR3 is likely a read error. The V call is TRBV4-3, the J call TRBJ1-3; no reliable D call. Germline V CDR1 and CDR2: LGHNA, YSLEER. This CDR3 comprises 13 residues. CDR3 protein: CSSSQDGRNTIYY. The CDR3 nucleotides read TGCTCCAGCAGCCAAGATGGGCGAAACACCATATATTAT.

The table lists this clonotype with many counts. The rearrangement uses TRBV6-2 or TRBV6-3 and TRBJ2-7; D gene unclear. The V end lost 5 bases, the J end lost 4 bases, and 24 bases lay between the germline ends. There are 17 residues in the CDR3. CDR1 and CDR2 (germline): MNHEY, SVGEGT. The CDR3 bases are TGTGCCAGCAGTCGATCGCGCGGCCAGGTCCGACTTTACGAGCAGTACTTC. Amino acid sequence: CASSRSRGQVRLYEQYF.

Comment on this clonotype: No DNA is shown, since the ends of the CDR3 on it are uncertain; the CDR3 is the one TCRdb lists. The chain recombines TRBV20-1 with TRBJ2-3; whether TRBD2, the table's D call, matches the DNA was not checked. The CDR3 is 12 residues long, counting both termini. CDR1 and CDR2 (germline): DFQATT, SNEGSKA (reference sequence). The CDR3 here is CSGNSGGVRSIF.

Of note for this clonotype: This CDR3 fails to terminate in the conserved phenylalanine or tryptophan, so it likely reflects a read error. CDR3 in DNA: TGTGCCAACAGCTCGTCGGGAGAGACCCAGTACATC. Amino acid sequence: CANSSSGETQYI. This rearrangement joins TRBV11-2 to TRBJ2-5, with D uncertain. This CDR3 has 12 residues. CDR1 SGHAT and CDR2 FQNNGV come from the germline V gene.

The genes are TRBV11-3 and TRBJ1-3; no clear D gene. This CDR3 is 13 amino acids long. CDR1 is SGHNT, CDR2 YENEEA, per germline. The CDR3, as DNA: TGTACTAGCTCGGTGAGCTCTGGAAACACCATATATTTT. Protein: CTSSVSSGNTIYF.

The chain carries TRBV25-1 and TRBJ2-1, with 8 nucleotides matching TRBD1. There are 12 residues in the CDR3. J was trimmed by 12 bases and V by 7 bases; bases with no gene match: 8. Germline CDR1 reads MGHDK; CDR2 reads SYGVNS. CDR3 coding DNA: TGTGCCAGCACAGACAGGGGTGATGCGCAGTTCTTC. It codes for CASTDRGDAQFF.

This clonotype was recorded a few times. A much larger clone is a single base away; this may be a read error. The chain is built from TRBV6-6 and TRBJ2-3; no reliable D call. Germline V gives CDR1 MNHNY, CDR2 SVGAGI (reference sequence). The CDR3 is made up of 12 amino acids. CDR3 sequence: CVSSYRADTQYF. The CDR3 DNA sequence: TGTGTCAGCAGTTACCGGGCAGATACGCAGTATTTT.

This clonotype was picked up many times. V is TRBV12-3 or TRBV12-4 and J is TRBJ1-2; TRBD1 agrees at 9 bases. This CDR3 region has 15 residues. The V and J ends lost 5 bases and 5 bases, in that order; junction bases with no gene match: 9. In DNA, the CDR3 is TGTGCCAGCAGTCCCTCAACAGGGGGCGGGTATGGCTACACCTTC. The encoded protein is CASSPSTGGGYGYTF.

For this clonotype: Germline and junction disagree at one end, which may indicate a read error. The gene calls are TRBV12-3 or TRBV12-4 and TRBJ2-3, with a possible D match to TRBD1 (6 bases). The CDR3 is 15 residues long. CDR3 bases: TGCGCCAGCAGTTCACCGGGTCAGCGGACAGTTACGCAGTATTTT. Translated: CASSSPGQRTVTQYF.

Only a few counts were recorded for this clonotype. A read error may be the cause here, since a much bigger clone is one base away. The J gene is TRBJ1-3, the V gene TRBV20-1; D ambiguous. Germline CDR1 DFQATT, CDR2 SNEGSKA (reference sequence). CDR3 length: 14 amino acids. Between the trimmed V and J ends, which lost 0 bases and 7 bases, there was a span of 13 bases. CDR3 DNA: TGCAGTGCTAGAGAGTGGACCGCGCTGAACACCATATATTTT. As protein: CSAREWTALNTIYF.